One sample yielded the 5 T cell receptor beta chains listed below, sequenced in a study of blood T cell repertoires in COVID-19. Libraries were prepared by immunoSEQ multiplex PCR; TCRdb keeps only in-frame clonotypes and omits some of them. The sample contains 250,000 or so clones, around 90% of which appear only once. The sample consisted of PBMCs or T cells enriched from blood (not recorded which). Receptors originate from a woman aged 30 to 39 with acute COVID-19.

The chain has TRBV5-1 and TRBJ1-2, with TRBD1 identical over 12 bases. V was clipped by 7 bases and J by 7 bases; unmatched bases: 14. The germline gives CDR1 SGHRS, CDR2 YFSETQ. The CDR3 has 16 amino acids. The CDR3 DNA is TGCGCCAGCGCCCCGGGACAGGGGGCCATGTTGGGTGGCTACACCTTC. Translated: CASAPGQGAMLGGYTF.

This clone showed up just once. The rearrangement uses TRBV27 and TRBJ2-7; D possibly corresponds to TRBD2 (6 bases). The CDR3 sequence is 13 residues long. Trimming left V 8 bases short and J 6 bases short, with 17 bases between. CDR1 is MNHEY and CDR2 is SMNVEV in the germline V gene (reference sequence). The CDR3 sequence is CASGIGGATEQYF. The CDR3 nucleotides read TGTGCCAGCGGAATAGGAGGGGCTACCGAGCAGTACTTC.

V is TRBV7-2 and J is TRBJ2-1, with D perhaps TRBD2 (7 bases). V lost 7 bases and J 12 bases, leaving 25 bases between the germline ends. The length of the CDR3 is 15 residues. Germline V gives CDR1 SGHTA, CDR2 FQGNSA. In DNA form, the CDR3 reads TGTGCCAGCATGGGGTCGGGACTACAGGGCGGTTGGCAGTTCTTC. Its translation is CASMGSGLQGGWQFF.

The chain is built from TRBV21-1 and TRBJ2-7; the table's TRBD1 call for D was not verified on the DNA. TRBV21-1 is listed as a pseudogene. The CDR3 is made up of 16 amino acids. The CDR3 bases are TGTGCCAGCAGCAAATGCTGGAGACAGGGACTCCACGAGCAGTACTTC. The encoded protein is CASSKCWRQGLHEQYF.

This sequence joins TRBV6-4 and TRBJ2-3, with 9 bases aligning to TRBD2. CDR1 MRHNA and CDR2 SNTAGT come from the germline V gene. Trimming at V came to 3 bases and at J to 2 bases, leaving 6 bases not matched to a gene. CDR3 size: 16 residues. The DNA of the CDR3 is TGTGCCAGCAGTGAACTAGCGGGCCACTTCACAGATACGCAGTATTTT. Translating it yields CASSELAGHFTDTQYF.